Following are 27 T cell receptor beta chains from one sample sequenced in a study of identical twins. TCRdb processed the 5' RACE reads anew with MiXCR; each CDR3 protein has one entry. The table shows 450,000 to 600,000 distinct CDR3 sequences, with around 24% occurring only once. The same data also went into a second study, on yellow fever vaccine responses in identical twins.

The sample comprised CD4+ T cells sorted from blood. These receptors were collected from a woman younger than 30 in good health.

In this sample, this clonotype turned up a few times. This rearrangement joins TRBV6-1 to TRBJ2-6, with 9 bases matching TRBD1. This CDR3 is 17 amino acids long. The V gene end was trimmed by 6 bases and the J gene end by 0 bases; junction bases not matched to a gene: 6. Germline-derived CDR1 and CDR2 are MNHNS and SASEGT. The DNA of the CDR3 is TGTGCCAGCAGCCGCGGACAGGGGCACTCTGGGGCCAACGTCCTGACTTTC. Translated, it gives CASSRGQGHSGANVLTF.

This clonotype was counted between two and nine times. This chain connects TRBV10-3 to TRBJ2-1; perhaps TRBD2 as D (7 bases). This CDR3 comprises 16 residues. The germline V and J ends were trimmed by 3 bases and 1 base, with 13 bases remaining between them. Germline assignment: CDR1 ENHRY and CDR2 SYGVKD. DNA of the CDR3: TGTGCCATCAGTGATCTCAAGGGGGGGTCCTACAATGAGCAGTTCTTC. It codes for CAISDLKGGSYNEQFF.

V gene TRBV3-1 combines with J gene TRBJ2-1; 10 bases align to TRBD1. The germline CDR1 and CDR2 sequences are LGHDT and YNNKEL (reference sequence). The V segment lost 4 bases and the J segment 4 bases; nucleotides outside the gene matches: 7. The CDR3 loop spans 16 amino acids. CDR3 loop: CASSRGPGQGYNEQFF. The CDR3 region has the DNA TGTGCCAGCAGCCGCGGCCCGGGACAGGGGTACAATGAGCAGTTCTTC.

In its sample, this clonotype was seen a few times. This chain joins TRBV29-1 and TRBJ1-1, with TRBD1 as a possible D gene (6 bases). The V end was cut by 5 bases, the J end by 1 base, with 11 bases between. Germline lookup yields CDR1 SQVTM and CDR2 ANQGSEA. This CDR3 is built from 13 residues. Written as DNA, the CDR3 is TGCAGCGTTTCAGGAGGGGGGAACACTGAAGCTTTCTTT. The encoded protein is CSVSGGGNTEAFF. Based on the CDR3 plus reference TRBV29-1 and TRBJ1-1, the full variable domain is SAVISQKPSRDICQRGTSLTIQCQVDSQVTMMFWYRQQPGQSLTLIATANQGSEATYESGFVIDKFPISRPNLTFSTLTVSNMSPEDSSIYLCSVSGGGNTEAFFGQGTRLTVV.

This clonotype was observed a handful of times. This chain connects TRBV12-3 or TRBV12-4 to TRBJ2-1; 7 nucleotides line up with TRBD2. The ends lost 3 bases at V and 7 bases at J; junction bases unmatched: 6. The CDR3 consists of 14 residues. The CDR3 is CASSFAGVLNEQFF. The CDR3 bases are TGTGCCAGCAGTTTCGCGGGAGTGTTGAATGAGCAGTTCTTC.

Only a few counts were recorded for this clonotype. The rearrangement links TRBV29-1 to TRBJ2-5; D may be TRBD2 (5 bases). Trimming removed 1 base at V and 1 base at J, with 13 bases between. This CDR3 has 15 residues. Germline values: CDR1 SQVTM, CDR2 ANQGSEA. The DNA of the CDR3 is TGCAGCGTTGAAGTCATACCGGGGTCCCAAGAGACCCAGTACTTC. As protein: CSVEVIPGSQETQYF. The full variable domain, rest sourced from reference TRBV29-1 and TRBJ2-5, is SAVISQKPSRDICQRGTSLTIQCQVDSQVTMMFWYRQQPGQSLTLIATANQGSEATYESGFVIDKFPISRPNLTFSTLTVSNMSPEDSSIYLCSVEVIPGSQETQYFGPGTRLLVL.

The rearrangement joins TRBV28 to TRBJ2-1, with 10 positions matching TRBD1. Germline assignment: CDR1 MDHEN and CDR2 SYDVKM. V trimming: 4 bases; J trimming: 4 bases; junction bases outside the gene matches: 4. This CDR3 comprises 15 residues. The CDR3 bases are TGTGCCAGCAGTTCGACGGGACAGGGGTACAATGAGCAGTTCTTC. It translates to CASSSTGQGYNEQFF.

This clonotype was seen a handful of times. The rearrangement joins TRBV28 to TRBJ1-6; no clear D gene. Trimming took off 0 bases at V and 0 bases at J, with 9 bases between the two ends. The CDR3 is made up of 17 amino acids. Germline CDR1 and CDR2: MDHEN and SYDVKM. In DNA, the CDR3 is TGTGCCAGCAGTTTATGGGTCGCTCGCTCCTATAATTCACCCCTCCACTTT. Its protein product is CASSLWVARSYNSPLHF.

This rearrangement joins TRBV18 to TRBJ2-1; TRBD2 might be the D (6 bases). CDR1 and CDR2 from the germline V gene are KGHSH and LQKENI. The CDR3 loop spans 14 amino acids. Trimming shortened V by 3 bases and J by 4 bases, and 10 bases separated the two germline ends. The CDR3 nucleotides are TGTGCCAGCTCACCGAACGGGGGTTACAATGAGCAGTTCTTC. It translates to CASSPNGGYNEQFF.

V is TRBV15 and J is TRBJ2-7, with 9 nucleotides matching TRBD2. The junction had 4 bases not matched to a gene; V was cut back by 0 bases and J by 7 bases. This CDR3 has 14 amino acids. Germline V gene lookup returns CDR1 LNHNV and CDR2 YYDKDF (reference sequence). The DNA of the CDR3 is TGTGCCACCAGCAGAGATTGGCTAGCGGGAGAGCAGTACTTC. Translation gives CATSRDWLAGEQYF.

This chain connects TRBV3-1 to TRBJ2-7, with 11 bases identical to TRBD2. This CDR3 has 14 residues. Germline V gives CDR1 LGHDT, CDR2 YNNKEL (reference sequence). Losses at the gene ends were 4 bases for V and 3 bases for J; bases not matched to a gene: 2. CDR3 loop: CASSPGLAGYEQYF. In nucleotides, the CDR3 is TGTGCCAGCAGCCCCGGACTAGCGGGCTACGAGCAGTACTTC.

The rearrangement links TRBV29-1 to TRBJ1-2; perhaps TRBD1 as D (5 bases). Trimming took off 7 bases at V and 2 bases at J, with 11 bases between the two ends. This CDR3 comprises 12 residues. Looked up from germline, CDR1 is SQVTM and CDR2 is ANQGSEA. CDR3 nucleotide sequence: TGCAGCGCCCAGGGACCGAACTATGGCTACACCTTC. It specifies CSAQGPNYGYTF.

The rearrangement joins TRBV7-6 to TRBJ2-5; D gene unclear. Germline-derived CDR1 and CDR2 are SGHVS and FNYEAQ. This CDR3 contains 12 residues. Trimming took 5 bases from V and 5 from J, leaving 9 bases between them. DNA of the CDR3: TGTGCCAGCAGCCCATCGGCGGAGACCCAGTACTTC. It encodes CASSPSAETQYF.

This rearrangement joins TRBV24-1 to TRBJ2-1; TRBD2 is a possible D gene (5 bases). Trimming left V 11 bases short and J 4 bases short, with 14 bases between. The V gene's germline CDR1 is KGHDR and CDR2 SFDVKD. This CDR3 spans 13 amino acids. The CDR3 sequence is CASRWRAYNEQFF. Here the CDR3 DNA reads TGTGCCAGTAGGTGGCGGGCATACAATGAGCAGTTCTTC.

This clonotype was counted only a few times. The chain combines TRBV3-1 with TRBJ1-2; 7 bases fit TRBD1. Per the germline V gene, CDR1 is LGHDT and CDR2 is YNNKEL (reference sequence). The V and J ends lost 4 bases and 4 bases, in that order; junction bases with no gene match: 6. The CDR3 has 14 amino acids. The CDR3 loop is CASSLGQPSYGYTF. CDR3 DNA sequence: TGTGCCAGCAGCCTGGGACAGCCGTCCTATGGCTACACCTTC.

In this sample, this clonotype turned up a few times. CDR3 protein: CASSVYGTHNEQFF. In DNA form, the CDR3 reads TGTGCCAGCAGCGTCTACGGGACCCACAATGAGCAGTTCTTC. The chain links TRBV9 to TRBJ2-1; the D gene could be TRBD1 or TRBD2 (5 bases each). Germline values: CDR1 SGDLS, CDR2 YYNGEE. This CDR3 is 14 amino acids long. Trimming cost V 2 bases and J 5 bases, with 11 bases left between them.

The chain recombines TRBV3-1 with TRBJ1-1; D is ambiguous. Trimming cost V 7 bases and J 2 bases, with 14 bases left between them. The germline gives CDR1 LGHDT, CDR2 YNNKEL (reference sequence). The CDR3 runs to 14 residues. This CDR3 reads CASTQAGGNTEAFF. In DNA form, the CDR3 reads TGTGCCAGCACTCAGGCGGGAGGCAACACTGAAGCTTTCTTT.

The chain combines TRBV18 with TRBJ2-1, with TRBD1 identical over 10 bases. Germline trimming cut 3 bases from V and 5 bases from J; bases unmatched to any gene: 7. Germline CDR1 KGHSH, CDR2 LQKENI. The CDR3 contains 16 residues. This chain's CDR3 is CASSPRDRGGDNEQFF. The CDR3 DNA is TGTGCCAGCTCACCGCGGGACAGGGGAGGTGACAATGAGCAGTTCTTC.

The table lists this clonotype with a few counts. V gene TRBV5-1 combines with J gene TRBJ2-7; 11 bases agree with TRBD2. CDR3 length: 15 amino acids. CDR1 SGHRS and CDR2 YFSETQ come from the germline V gene. The junction had 9 bases not matched to a gene; V was cut back by 4 bases and J by 6 bases. The CDR3 nucleotides are TGCGCCAGCAGCATCCCCCTAGCGGGAGGCGGCGAGCAGTACTTC. Protein sequence: CASSIPLAGGGEQYF.

The rearrangement joins TRBV2 to TRBJ1-6, with D possibly being TRBD1 (6 bases). This CDR3 has 15 amino acids. Germline CDR1 is SNHLY and CDR2 is FYNNEI. Trimming pared 4 bases from V and 5 bases from J, leaving 12 bases between. The CDR3 spells CASSGTGLHNSPLHF. The CDR3 region has the DNA TGTGCCAGCAGTGGTACAGGGTTGCATAATTCACCCCTCCACTTT.

The chain employs TRBV3-1 and TRBJ2-5; possibly TRBD2 for D (5 bases). Trimming shortened V by 3 bases and J by 2 bases, and 10 bases separated the two germline ends. This CDR3 has 14 amino acids. Germline values: CDR1 LGHDT, CDR2 YNNKEL (reference sequence). CDR3 sequence (DNA): TGTGCCAGCAGCCAGAGAGGGAAACAAGAGACCCAGTACTTC. Protein: CASSQRGKQETQYF.

The table lists this clonotype with a few counts. The rearrangement joins TRBV11-2 to TRBJ2-2; D may be TRBD2 (5 bases). Trimming took off 4 bases at V and 3 bases at J, with 15 bases between the two ends. Germline CDR1 SGHAT, CDR2 FQNNGV. The CDR3 is made up of 16 amino acids. CDR3 protein: CASSSSGGSHTGELFF. For the CDR3, the DNA is TGTGCCAGCAGCTCCAGCGGCGGTTCACACACCGGGGAGCTGTTTTTT.

The table lists this clonotype with a few counts. V and J are TRBV9 and TRBJ2-7, with D unresolved. The CDR3 length is 12 residues. The germline gives CDR1 SGDLS, CDR2 YYNGEE. Trimming took off 4 bases at V and 4 bases at J, with 9 bases between the two ends. DNA of the CDR3: TGTGCCAGCAGCTATAGAAGGTACGAGCAGTACTTC. This sequence encodes CASSYRRYEQYF.

CDR3 in amino acids: CASGGLAGVREQYF. The CDR3 region has the DNA TGCGCCAGCGGGGGACTAGCGGGAGTTAGAGAGCAGTACTTC. The rearrangement links TRBV10-2 to TRBJ2-7; 14 bases are shared with TRBD2. With 8 bases clipped from V and 7 bases from J, the junction kept 7 bases outside the gene matches. This CDR3 spans 14 amino acids. Germline lookup yields CDR1 WSHSY and CDR2 SAAADI.

The chain is built from TRBV11-2 and TRBJ2-1; 9 bases agree with TRBD2. This CDR3 has 16 residues. V shed 1 base and J 5 bases; nucleotides not matched to a gene: 6. The germline V gene encodes CDR1 SGHAT and CDR2 FQNNGV. The CDR3 spells CASSLVAAGGHNEQFF. CDR3 DNA sequence: TGTGCCAGCAGCTTAGTGGCAGCGGGAGGCCACAATGAGCAGTTCTTC.

V and J are TRBV19 and TRBJ1-2, with D possibly matching TRBD1 (6 bases). CDR1 is LNHDA and CDR2 is SQIVND in the germline V gene (reference sequence). V was shortened by 5 bases and J by 3 bases, with 13 bases between the two germline ends. The CDR3 loop spans 14 amino acids. CDR3 residues: CASSVGGGYYGYTF. The CDR3 DNA is TGTGCCAGTAGTGTTGGAGGGGGATACTATGGCTACACCTTC.

The J gene is TRBJ2-1, the V gene TRBV6-1, with 10 bases matching TRBD1. The CDR3 contains 14 residues. CDR1 and CDR2 (germline): MNHNS, SASEGT. With 5 bases clipped from V and 6 bases from J, the junction kept 4 bases outside the gene matches. The CDR3 bases are TGTGCCAGCAGTCTCCGGGACAGGGGCAATGAGCAGTTCTTC. Translation gives CASSLRDRGNEQFF.